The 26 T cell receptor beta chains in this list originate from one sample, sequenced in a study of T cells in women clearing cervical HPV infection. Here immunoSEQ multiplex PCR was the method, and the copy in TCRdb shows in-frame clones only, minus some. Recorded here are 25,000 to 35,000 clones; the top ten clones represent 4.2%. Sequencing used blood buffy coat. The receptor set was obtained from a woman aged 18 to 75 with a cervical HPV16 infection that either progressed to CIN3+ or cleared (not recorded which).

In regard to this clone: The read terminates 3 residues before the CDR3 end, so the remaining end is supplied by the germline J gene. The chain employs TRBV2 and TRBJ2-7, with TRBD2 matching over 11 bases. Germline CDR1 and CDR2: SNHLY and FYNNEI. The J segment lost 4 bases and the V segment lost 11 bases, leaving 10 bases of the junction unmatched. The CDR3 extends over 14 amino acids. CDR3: CASKVGLAVYEQYF. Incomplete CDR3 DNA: TGTGCCTCTAAGGTGGGACTAGCGGTATACGAG.

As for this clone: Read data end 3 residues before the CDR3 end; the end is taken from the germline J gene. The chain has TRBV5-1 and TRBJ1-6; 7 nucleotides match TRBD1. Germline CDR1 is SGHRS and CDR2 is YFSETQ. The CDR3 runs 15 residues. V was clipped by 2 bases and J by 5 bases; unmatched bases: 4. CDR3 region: CASSFRTGNNSPLHF. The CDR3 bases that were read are TGCGCCAGCAGCTTCCGGACAGGCAATAATTCACCC.

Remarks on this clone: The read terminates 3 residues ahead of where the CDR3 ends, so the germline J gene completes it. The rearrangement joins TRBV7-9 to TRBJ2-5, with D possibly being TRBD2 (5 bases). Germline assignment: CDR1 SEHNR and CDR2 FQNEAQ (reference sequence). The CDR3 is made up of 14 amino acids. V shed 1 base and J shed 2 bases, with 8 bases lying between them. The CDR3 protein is CASSLGLSQETQYF. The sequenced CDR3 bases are TGTGCCAGCAGCTTAGGACTATCACAAGAGACC. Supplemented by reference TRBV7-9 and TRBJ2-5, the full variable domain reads DTGVSQNPRHKITKRGQNVTFRCDPISEHNRLYWYRQTLGQGPEFLTYFQNEAQLEKSRLLSDRFSAERPKGSFSTLEIQRTEQGDSAMYLCASSLGLSQETQYFGPGTRLLVL.

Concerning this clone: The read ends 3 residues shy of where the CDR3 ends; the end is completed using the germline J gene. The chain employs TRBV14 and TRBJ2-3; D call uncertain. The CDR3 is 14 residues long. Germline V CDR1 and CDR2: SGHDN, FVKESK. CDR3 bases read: TGTGCCAGCAGCCAAGATCGCAGACAAGAGACG. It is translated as CASSQDRRQET. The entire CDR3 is CASSQDRRQETQYF.

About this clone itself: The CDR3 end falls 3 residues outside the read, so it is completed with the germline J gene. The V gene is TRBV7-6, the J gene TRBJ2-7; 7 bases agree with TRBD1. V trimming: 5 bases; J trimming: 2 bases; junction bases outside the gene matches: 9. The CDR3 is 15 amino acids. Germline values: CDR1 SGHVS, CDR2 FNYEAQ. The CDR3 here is CASSPGTAPPYEQYF. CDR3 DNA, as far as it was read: TGTGCCAGCAGCCCAGGGACAGCTCCTCCCTACGAG.

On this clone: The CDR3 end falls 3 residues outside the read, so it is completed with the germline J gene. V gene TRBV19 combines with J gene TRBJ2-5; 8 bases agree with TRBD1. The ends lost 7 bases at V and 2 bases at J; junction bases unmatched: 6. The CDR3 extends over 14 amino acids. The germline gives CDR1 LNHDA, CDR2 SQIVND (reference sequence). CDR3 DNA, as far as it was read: TGTGCCAGTAACCCAGGGGGCTTACAAGAGACC. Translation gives CASNPGGLQET. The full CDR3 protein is CASNPGGLQETQYF. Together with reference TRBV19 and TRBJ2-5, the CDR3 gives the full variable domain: DGGITQSPKYLFRKEGQNVTLSCEQNLNHDAMYWYRQDPGQGLRLIYYSQIVNDFQKGDIAEGYSVSREKKESFPLTVTSAQKNPTAFYLCASNPGGLQETQYFGPGTRLLVL.

CDR3 residues: CASSESQTGSYGYTF. CDR3 DNA, as far as it was read: TGTGCCAGCAGTGAATCCCAAACAGGGAGCTATGGC. The chain is built from TRBV2 and TRBJ1-2, with D maybe TRBD1 (6 bases). Sequencing ends 3 residues short of the CDR3 end; the germline J gene provides the rest. The germline V gene has CDR1 SNHLY and CDR2 FYNNEI. Trimming removed 2 bases from V and 4 bases from J, with 14 bases in between. The CDR3 covers 15 residues.

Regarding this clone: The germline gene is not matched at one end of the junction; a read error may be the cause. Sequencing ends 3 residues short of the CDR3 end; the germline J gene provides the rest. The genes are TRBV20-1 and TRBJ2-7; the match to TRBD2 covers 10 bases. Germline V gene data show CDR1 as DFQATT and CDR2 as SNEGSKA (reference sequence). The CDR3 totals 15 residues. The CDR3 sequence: CSARSETSGSYEQYF. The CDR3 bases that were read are TGCAGCGCTAGATCCGAGACTAGCGGGTCCTACGAG.

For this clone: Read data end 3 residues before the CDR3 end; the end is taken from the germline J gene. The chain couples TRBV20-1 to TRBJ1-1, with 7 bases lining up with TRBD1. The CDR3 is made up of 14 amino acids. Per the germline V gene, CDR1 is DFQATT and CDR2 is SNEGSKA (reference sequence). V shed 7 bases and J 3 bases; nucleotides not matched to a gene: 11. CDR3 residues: CSVSTTGEDTEAFF. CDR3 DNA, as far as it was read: TGCAGTGTGTCTACAACAGGGGAGGACACTGAA.

This CDR3 is CAISSTSGRMSEQYF. The sequenced CDR3 bases are TGTGCCATCAGCTCGACTAGCGGGAGGATGTCCGAG. The chain carries TRBV10-3 and TRBJ2-7; TRBD2 agrees at 13 bases. The read stops 3 residues short of the end of the CDR3; the missing end is completed from the germline J gene. The V segment lost 6 bases and the J segment 6 bases; nucleotides outside the gene matches: 8. This CDR3 is 15 amino acids long. Germline-derived CDR1 and CDR2 are ENHRY and SYGVKD.

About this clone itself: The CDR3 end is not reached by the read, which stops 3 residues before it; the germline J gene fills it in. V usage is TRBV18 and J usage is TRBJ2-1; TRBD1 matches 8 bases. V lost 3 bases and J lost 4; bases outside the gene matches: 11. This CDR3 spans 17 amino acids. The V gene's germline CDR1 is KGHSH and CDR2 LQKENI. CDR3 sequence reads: CASSPDPGQGAYNEQFF. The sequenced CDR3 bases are TGTGCCAGCTCACCCGACCCTGGACAGGGAGCTTACAATGAG.

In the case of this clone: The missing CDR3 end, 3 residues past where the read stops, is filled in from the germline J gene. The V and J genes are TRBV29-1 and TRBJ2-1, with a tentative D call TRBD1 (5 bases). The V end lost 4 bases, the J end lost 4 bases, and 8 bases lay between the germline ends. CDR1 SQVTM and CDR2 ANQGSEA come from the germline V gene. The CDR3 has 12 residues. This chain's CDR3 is CSVVQGYNEQFF. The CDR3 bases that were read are TGCAGCGTTGTTCAGGGATACAATGAG.

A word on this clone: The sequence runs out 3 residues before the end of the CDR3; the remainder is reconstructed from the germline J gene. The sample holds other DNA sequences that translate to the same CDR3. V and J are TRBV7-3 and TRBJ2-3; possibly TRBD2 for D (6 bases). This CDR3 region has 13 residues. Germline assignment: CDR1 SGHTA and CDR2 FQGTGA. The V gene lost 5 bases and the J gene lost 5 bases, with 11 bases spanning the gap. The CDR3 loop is CASSLHGGDTQYF. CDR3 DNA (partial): TGTGCCAGCAGCCTACACGGGGGAGATACG.

The DNA read from the CDR3 is TGTGCCAGCTCACCGACAGGTTCGACCTACGAC. Protein: CASSPTGSTYD. The whole CDR3 protein is CASSPTGSTYDYTF. The rearrangement links TRBV18 to TRBJ1-2, with TRBD1 as a possible D gene (6 bases). The read gets to within 3 residues of the CDR3 end, and the germline J gene fills in the rest. CDR3 length equals 14 residues. In germline, CDR1 is KGHSH, CDR2 LQKENI.

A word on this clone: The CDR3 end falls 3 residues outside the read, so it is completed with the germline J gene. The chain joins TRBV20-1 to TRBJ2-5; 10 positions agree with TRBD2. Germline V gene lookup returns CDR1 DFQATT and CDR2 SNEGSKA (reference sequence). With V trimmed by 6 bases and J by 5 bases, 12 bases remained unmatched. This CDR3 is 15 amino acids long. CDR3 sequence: CSATLAGGAMETQYF. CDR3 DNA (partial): TGCAGTGCAACCTTAGCGGGAGGAGCGATGGAGACC.

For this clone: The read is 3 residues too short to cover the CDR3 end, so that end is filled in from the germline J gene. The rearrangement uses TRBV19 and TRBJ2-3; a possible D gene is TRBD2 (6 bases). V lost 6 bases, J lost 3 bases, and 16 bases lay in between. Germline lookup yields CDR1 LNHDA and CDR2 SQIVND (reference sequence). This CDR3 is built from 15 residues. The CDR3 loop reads CASRAPGLNTDTQYF. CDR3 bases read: TGTGCCAGTAGAGCCCCGGGACTCAATACAGATACG.

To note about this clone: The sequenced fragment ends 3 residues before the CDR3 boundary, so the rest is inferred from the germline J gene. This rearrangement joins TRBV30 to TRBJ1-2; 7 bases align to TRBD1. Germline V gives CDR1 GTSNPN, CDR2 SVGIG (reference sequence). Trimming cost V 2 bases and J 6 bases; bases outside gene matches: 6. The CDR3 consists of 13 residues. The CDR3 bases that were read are TGTGCCTGGAGTCCAGGGGGAAATAATGGC. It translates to CAWSPGGNNG. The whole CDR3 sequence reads CAWSPGGNNGYTF.

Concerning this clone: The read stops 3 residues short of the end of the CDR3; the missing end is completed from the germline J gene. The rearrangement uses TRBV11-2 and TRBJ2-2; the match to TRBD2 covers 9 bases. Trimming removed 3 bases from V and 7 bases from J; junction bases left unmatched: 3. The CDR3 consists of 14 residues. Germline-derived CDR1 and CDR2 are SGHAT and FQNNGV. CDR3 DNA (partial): TGTGCCAGCAGCTTCCGCGGGAGGGTCGGGGAG. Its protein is CASSFRGRVGE. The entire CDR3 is CASSFRGRVGELFF.

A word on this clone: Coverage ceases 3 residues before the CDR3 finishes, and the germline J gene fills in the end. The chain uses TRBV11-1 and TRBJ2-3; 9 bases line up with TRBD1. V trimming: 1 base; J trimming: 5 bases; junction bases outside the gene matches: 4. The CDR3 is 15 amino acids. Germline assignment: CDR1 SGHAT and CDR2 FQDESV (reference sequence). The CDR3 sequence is CASSLVDRGIDTQYF. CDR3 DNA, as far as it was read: TGTGCCAGCAGCTTAGTGGACAGGGGCATAGATACG.

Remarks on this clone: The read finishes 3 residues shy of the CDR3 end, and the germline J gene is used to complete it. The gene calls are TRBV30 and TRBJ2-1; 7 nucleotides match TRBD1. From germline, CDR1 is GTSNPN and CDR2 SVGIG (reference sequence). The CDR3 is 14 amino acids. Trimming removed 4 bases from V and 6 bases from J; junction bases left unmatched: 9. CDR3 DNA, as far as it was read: TGTGCCTGGACCCCGGCGACAGGGACCAATGAG. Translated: CAWTPATGTNE. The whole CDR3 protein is CAWTPATGTNEQFF.

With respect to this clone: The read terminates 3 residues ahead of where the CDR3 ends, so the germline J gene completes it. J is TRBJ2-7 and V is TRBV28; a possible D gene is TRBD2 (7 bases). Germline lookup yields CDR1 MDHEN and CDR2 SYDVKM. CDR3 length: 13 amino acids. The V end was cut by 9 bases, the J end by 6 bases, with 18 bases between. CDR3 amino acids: CASERGGSSEQYF. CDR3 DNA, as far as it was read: TGTGCCAGTGAAAGGGGGGGGTCTTCCGAG.

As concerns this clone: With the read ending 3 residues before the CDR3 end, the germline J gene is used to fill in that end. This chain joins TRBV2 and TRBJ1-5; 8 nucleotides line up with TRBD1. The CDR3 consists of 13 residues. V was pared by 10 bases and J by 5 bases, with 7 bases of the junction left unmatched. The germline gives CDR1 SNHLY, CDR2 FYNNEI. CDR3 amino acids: CATGQGEDQPQHF. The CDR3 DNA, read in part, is TGTGCCACCGGACAGGGAGAGGATCAGCCC. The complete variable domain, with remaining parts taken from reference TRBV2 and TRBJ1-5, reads EPEVTQTPSHQVTQMGQEVILRCVPISNHLYFYWYRQILGQKVEFLVSFYNNEISEKSEIFDDQFSVERPDGSNFTLKIRSTKLEDSAMYFCATGQGEDQPQHFGDGTRLSIL.

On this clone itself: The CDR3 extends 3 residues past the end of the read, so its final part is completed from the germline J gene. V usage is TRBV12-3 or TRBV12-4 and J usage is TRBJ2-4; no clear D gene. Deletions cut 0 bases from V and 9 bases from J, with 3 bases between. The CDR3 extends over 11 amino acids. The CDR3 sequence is CASSLALIQYF. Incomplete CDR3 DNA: TGTGCCAGCAGTTTAGCCCTCATT.

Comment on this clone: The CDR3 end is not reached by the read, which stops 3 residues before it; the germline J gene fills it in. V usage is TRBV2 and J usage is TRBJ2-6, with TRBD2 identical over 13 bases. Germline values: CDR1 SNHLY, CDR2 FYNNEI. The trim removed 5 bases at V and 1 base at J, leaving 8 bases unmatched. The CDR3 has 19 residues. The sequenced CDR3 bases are TGTGCCAGCAGTACTAGGACTAGCGGGGGTGTTTCTGGGGCCAACGTC. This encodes CASSTRTSGGVSGANV. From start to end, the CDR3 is CASSTRTSGGVSGANVLTF. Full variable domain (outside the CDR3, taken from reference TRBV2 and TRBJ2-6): EPEVTQTPSHQVTQMGQEVILRCVPISNHLYFYWYRQILGQKVEFLVSFYNNEISEKSEIFDDQFSVERPDGSNFTLKIRSTKLEDSAMYFCASSTRTSGGVSGANVLTFGAGSRLTVL.

The CDR3 region is CAWSGGQGGQPQYF. Incomplete CDR3 DNA: TGTGCCTGGAGTGGAGGGCAGGGCGGTCAGCCG. The chain combines TRBV30 with TRBJ2-3; D may correspond to TRBD1 or TRBD2 (5 bases each). The CDR3 goes on 3 residues after the read ends, and that part is filled in from the germline J gene. The V gene's germline CDR1 is GTSNPN and CDR2 SVGIG (reference sequence). The CDR3 sequence is 14 residues long.

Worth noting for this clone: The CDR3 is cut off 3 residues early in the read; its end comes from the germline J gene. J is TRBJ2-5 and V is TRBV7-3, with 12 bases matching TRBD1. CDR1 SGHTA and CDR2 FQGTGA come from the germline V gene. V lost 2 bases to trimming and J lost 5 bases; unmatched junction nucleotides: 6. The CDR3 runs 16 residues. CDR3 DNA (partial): TGTGCCAGCAGCTTAGGTGGGACAGGGGGCAGTGAGACC. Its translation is CASSLGGTGGSET. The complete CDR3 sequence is CASSLGGTGGSETQYF.